The rows below give T cell receptor beta chains drawn from one sample of a study of blood T cell repertoires in COVID-19. Sequencing used immunoSEQ multiplex PCR; TCRdb keeps in-frame clones, though not all of them. The sample lists about 34,000 clones, about 90% occurring once. The specimen sequenced was peripheral blood. The receptors stem from a man aged 80 or over with acute or convalescent COVID-19. Both conserved end residues are part of each CDR3. D genes are given only for firm matches. Expanded clones are given a class, and other clones once, few, many or no size at all.

v_gene: TRBV3-1/TRBV3-2; abundance: .; j_gene: TRBJ2-5; d_gene: .; CDR3nt: TGTGCCAGCAGCCACAGGGCCGCGGTAGAGACCCAGTACTTC; CDR3aa: CASSHRAAVETQYF
v_gene: TRBV7-8; abundance: .; j_gene: TRBJ1-5; d_gene: .; CDR3nt: TGTGCCAGCAGCGAGGGATGGCATTTT; CDR3aa: CASSEGWHF
v_gene: TRBV14; abundance: .; j_gene: TRBJ2-7; d_gene: .; CDR3nt: TGTGCCAGCAGCCAGAGTCTAGGAGCATACGAGCAGTACTTC; CDR3aa: CASSQSLGAYEQYF
v_gene: TRBV5-1; abundance: few; j_gene: TRBJ1-6; d_gene: TRBD1; CDR3nt: TGCGCCAGCAGCAGGTTACAGGGGGCTGATTCACCCCTCCACTTT; CDR3aa: CASSRLQGADSPLHF
v_gene: TRBV12-3/TRBV12-4; abundance: .; j_gene: TRBJ2-2; d_gene: .; CDR3nt: TGTGCCAGCAGTTCGACTAGGGCCGGGGAGCTGTTTTTT; CDR3aa: CASSSTRAGELFF
v_gene: TRBV27; abundance: .; j_gene: TRBJ1-2; d_gene: .; CDR3nt: TGTGCCAGCAGGTCGGACAGAACCTATGGCTACACCTTC; CDR3aa: CASRSDRTYGYTF
v_gene: TRBV5-5; abundance: .; j_gene: TRBJ1-2; d_gene: .; CDR3nt: TGTGCCAGCAGCTTGGAGGGGTACGGCTACACCTTC; CDR3aa: CASSLEGYGYTF
v_gene: TRBV27; abundance: .; j_gene: TRBJ1-1; d_gene: TRBD1; CDR3nt: TGTGCCAGCAGTTCGGGACAGGGATACACTGAAGCTTTCTTT; CDR3aa: CASSSGQGYTEAFF
v_gene: TRBV2; abundance: .; j_gene: TRBJ1-1; d_gene: .; CDR3nt: TGTGCCAGCAGTGGTGTGGGGGGAAGGACTGAAGCTTTCTTT; CDR3aa: CASSGVGGRTEAFF
v_gene: TRBV5-1; abundance: .; j_gene: TRBJ1-3; d_gene: .; CDR3nt: TGCGCCAGCAGCAAGGGACATGAGGCTTCTGGAAACACCATATATTTT; CDR3aa: CASSKGHEASGNTIYF
v_gene: TRBV2; abundance: .; j_gene: TRBJ1-5; d_gene: TRBD1; CDR3nt: TGTGCCAGCAGGACAGGGGAGGGTCAGCCCCAGCATTTT; CDR3aa: CASRTGEGQPQHF
v_gene: TRBV29-1; abundance: .; j_gene: TRBJ2-2; d_gene: .; CDR3nt: TGCAGCGTTGAAGATCGACATCCCGCCGGGGAGCTGTTTTTT; CDR3aa: CSVEDRHPAGELFF
v_gene: TRBV19; abundance: .; j_gene: TRBJ2-7; d_gene: TRBD1; CDR3nt: TGTGCCAGCAGGATGGGACAGACAACCTACGAGCAGTACTTC; CDR3aa: CASRMGQTTYEQYF
v_gene: TRBV2; abundance: .; j_gene: TRBJ1-4; d_gene: .; CDR3nt: TGTGCCAGCAGTGATGGGGGGGGCTTTAATGAAAAACTGTTTTTT; CDR3aa: CASSDGGGFNEKLFF
v_gene: TRBV7-9; abundance: once; j_gene: TRBJ2-5; d_gene: TRBD1; CDR3nt: TGTGCCAGCAGCTTGGGGACAGGCAAAGAGACCCAGTACTTC; CDR3aa: CASSLGTGKETQYF
v_gene: TRBV9; abundance: .; j_gene: TRBJ2-5; d_gene: .; CDR3nt: TGTGCCAGCAGCGCGCGAAGAGCGACAGGTCCCCAAGAGACCCAGTACTTC; CDR3aa: CASSARRATGPQETQYF
v_gene: TRBV7-8; abundance: .; j_gene: TRBJ2-7; d_gene: .; CDR3nt: TGTGCCAGCAGACTGACATTGAGCTCCTACGAGCAGTACTTC; CDR3aa: CASRLTLSSYEQYF
v_gene: TRBV11-3; abundance: once; j_gene: TRBJ2-5; d_gene: TRBD1; CDR3nt: TGTGCCAGCAGCTTAGGAGGACAGGGGGAGACCCAGTACTTC; CDR3aa: CASSLGGQGETQYF
v_gene: TRBV5-1; abundance: once; j_gene: TRBJ2-3; d_gene: .; CDR3nt: TGCGCCAGCAGCCCCGGGTCGACTAGCACAGATACGCAGTATTTT; CDR3aa: CASSPGSTSTDTQYF
v_gene: TRBV27; abundance: .; j_gene: TRBJ2-2; d_gene: TRBD1; CDR3nt: TGTGCCAGCAGTTCCGGGACAGGGAGGGCCGGGGAGCTGTTTTTT; CDR3aa: CASSSGTGRAGELFF
v_gene: TRBV3-1/TRBV3-2; abundance: once; j_gene: TRBJ2-3; d_gene: TRBD2; CDR3nt: TGTGCCAGCAGCCAAACAGAGGGGACTAGATTGGATTTT; CDR3aa: CASSQTEGTRLDF
v_gene: TRBV19; abundance: .; j_gene: TRBJ1-3; d_gene: TRBD1; CDR3nt: TGTGCCAGTCGGCAGGGGGCTGGAAACACCATATATTTT; CDR3aa: CASRQGAGNTIYF
v_gene: TRBV6-5; abundance: .; j_gene: TRBJ2-7; d_gene: TRBD1; CDR3nt: TGTGCCAGCGGAGGACCGGGACAGGGGATTCACGAGCAGTACTTC; CDR3aa: CASGGPGQGIHEQYF
v_gene: TRBV5-1; abundance: .; j_gene: TRBJ1-2; d_gene: .; CDR3nt: TGCGCCAGCAGCTCCGACAGTGCCTATGGCTACACCTTC; CDR3aa: CASSSDSAYGYTF
v_gene: TRBV6-6; abundance: .; j_gene: TRBJ2-2; d_gene: .; CDR3nt: TGTGCCGGCAGCCCTGAAGGGAGGGGGGAGCTGTTTTTT; CDR3aa: CAGSPEGRGELFF
v_gene: TRBV19; abundance: .; j_gene: TRBJ2-1; d_gene: .; CDR3nt: TGTGCCAGTAGTAGGCAGGGGTCGCGTGAGCAGTTCTTC; CDR3aa: CASSRQGSREQFF
v_gene: TRBV19; abundance: .; j_gene: TRBJ2-2; d_gene: .; CDR3nt: TGTGCCAGTAGTACCCGGTGGGGGCTACGAGACACCGGGGAGCTGTTTTTT; CDR3aa: CASSTRWGLRDTGELFF
v_gene: TRBV30; abundance: .; j_gene: TRBJ2-2; d_gene: TRBD2; CDR3nt: TGTGCCTGGAGAATACTAGCGGGGGGGACCGGGGAGCTGTTTTTT; CDR3aa: CAWRILAGGTGELFF
v_gene: TRBV7-9; abundance: .; j_gene: TRBJ2-7; d_gene: TRBD1; CDR3nt: TGTGCCAGCAGCCCCGGGGACAGGTTTTCCTACGAGCAGTACTTC; CDR3aa: CASSPGDRFSYEQYF
v_gene: TRBV27; abundance: .; j_gene: TRBJ2-7; d_gene: .; CDR3nt: TGTGCCAGCAGTTTACTGAGCTCCTACGAGCAGTACTTC; CDR3aa: CASSLLSSYEQYF
v_gene: TRBV27; abundance: once; j_gene: TRBJ2-2; d_gene: .; CDR3nt: TGTGCCAGCAGTTTACTGGCAGGCTCCACCGGGGAGCTGTTTTTT; CDR3aa: CASSLLAGSTGELFF